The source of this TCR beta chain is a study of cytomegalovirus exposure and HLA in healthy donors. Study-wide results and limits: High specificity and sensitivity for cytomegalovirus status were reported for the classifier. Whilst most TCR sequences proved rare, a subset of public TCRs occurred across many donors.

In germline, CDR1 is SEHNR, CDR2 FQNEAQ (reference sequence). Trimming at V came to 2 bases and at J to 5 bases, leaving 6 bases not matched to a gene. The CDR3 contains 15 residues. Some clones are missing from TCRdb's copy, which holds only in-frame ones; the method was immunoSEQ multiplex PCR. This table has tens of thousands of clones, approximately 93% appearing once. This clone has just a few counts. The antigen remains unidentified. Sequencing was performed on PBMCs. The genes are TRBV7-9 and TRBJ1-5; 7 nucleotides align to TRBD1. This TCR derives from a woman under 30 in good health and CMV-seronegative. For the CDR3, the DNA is TGTGCCAGCAGCTTATCGGCAGGGGGGCATCAGCCCCAGCATTTT. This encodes CASSLSAGGHQPQHF.